This is a list of T cell receptor beta chains from one sample in a study of T cells after yellow fever vaccination. TCRdb recomputed calls from the 5' RACE reads with MiXCR, one row per CDR3 protein. The data hold some 320,000 distinct CDR3 sequences, with 8.7% observed a single time. The sample was PBMCs, taken on the day of the first yellow fever vaccination. These receptors came from a man between 18 and 29 years old who received the YFV17D yellow fever vaccine. CDR3s include the opening cysteine and the closing phenylalanine or tryptophan.

TRBJ1-6 TRBV7-8 CASSPRTGGSYNSPLHF
TRBJ1-2 TRBV9 CASSATGSYGYTF
TRBJ1-4 TRBV5-4 CASSGPGQGGEKLFF
TRBJ2-2 TRBV5-1 CASSFRTDLTGELSF
TRBJ2-5 TRBV6-1 CASSDGGYQETQYF
TRBJ2-1 TRBV24-1 CATGRGGTNNEQFF
TRBJ2-1 TRBV5-1 CASSLGLADNEQFF
TRBJ2-3 TRBV12-5 CASGFAAAADTQYF
TRBJ2-2 TRBV10-2 CGISRGRWTGELFF
TRBJ1-5 TRBV7-8 CASSLNRVSNQPQHF
TRBJ1-1 TRBV20-1 CSASTALDTEAFF
TRBJ2-7 TRBV12-3/TRBV12-4 CASSPTGLDEQYF
TRBJ2-1 TRBV3-1 CASSPNLGQGNEQFF
TRBJ1-2 TRBV6-4 CASSVQAGTHYGYTF
TRBJ1-2 TRBV5-1 CASSMDRGQGYTF
TRBJ1-2 TRBV12-3/TRBV12-4 CASSLADGTHYGYTF
TRBJ2-5 TRBV6-2/TRBV6-3 CASSRIIAGWGETQYF
TRBJ2-5 TRBV5-1 CASSPPSGLQETQYF
TRBJ1-1 TRBV18 CASSPPGGNTEAFF
TRBJ1-1 TRBV4-2 CASSQDFGQRGTEAFF
TRBJ2-2 TRBV5-1 CASSLAGTGYSGELFF
TRBJ1-5 TRBV18 CASSRERQGIVRPQHF
TRBJ1-5 TRBV20-1 CSARVNRGGDQPQHF
TRBJ2-1 TRBV2 CASIGLGGPGHEQFF
TRBJ1-2 TRBV25-1 CASSEISPDYGYTF
TRBJ2-5 TRBV5-1 CASSAQGAGETQYF
TRBJ2-3 TRBV12-3/TRBV12-4 CASRDRGPLSDTQYF
TRBJ2-3 TRBV4-3 CASSPLGGGYTDTQYF
TRBJ2-1 TRBV10-3 CAISSPSYNEQFF
TRBJ1-1 TRBV7-3 CASSSGGLTEAFF
TRBJ1-2 TRBV20-1 CSARNERAVSGYTF
TRBJ2-2 TRBV5-1 CASTGTAINTGELFF
TRBJ2-2 TRBV20-1 CSAPSGVGGELFF
TRBJ2-7 TRBV7-2 CASSLTTDSYEQYF
TRBJ2-3 TRBV9 CASATGQGFTDTQYF
TRBJ2-1 TRBV20-1 CSEVGAFSEQFF
TRBJ2-3 TRBV9 CASSVYSGTIGITDTQYF
TRBJ2-2 TRBV7-9 CASSLAGRGKNTGELFF
TRBJ2-3 TRBV5-1 CASSATESGTQYF
TRBJ2-2 TRBV7-7 CASSPAPGGELFF
TRBJ2-4 TRBV24-1 CATSDPSLAKNIQYF
TRBJ2-1 TRBV10-3 CAISEGSGIHEQFF
TRBJ2-5 TRBV5-6 CASSLKVNWETQYF
TRBJ2-2 TRBV5-1 CASAGQTTGELFF
TRBJ2-7 TRBV13 CASSLGQGTEQYF